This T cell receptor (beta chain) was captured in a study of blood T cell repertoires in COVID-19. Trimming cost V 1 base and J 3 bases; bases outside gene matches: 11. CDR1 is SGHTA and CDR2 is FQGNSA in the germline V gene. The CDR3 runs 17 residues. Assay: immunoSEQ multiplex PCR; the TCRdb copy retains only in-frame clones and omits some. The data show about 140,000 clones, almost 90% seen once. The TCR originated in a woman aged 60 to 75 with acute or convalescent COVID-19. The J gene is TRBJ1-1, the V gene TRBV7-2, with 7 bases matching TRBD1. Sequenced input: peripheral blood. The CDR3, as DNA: TGTGCCAGCAGCTTAGAGGGGAGACAGGGTTTTCACACTGAAGCTTTCTTT. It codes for CASSLEGRQGFHTEAFF.